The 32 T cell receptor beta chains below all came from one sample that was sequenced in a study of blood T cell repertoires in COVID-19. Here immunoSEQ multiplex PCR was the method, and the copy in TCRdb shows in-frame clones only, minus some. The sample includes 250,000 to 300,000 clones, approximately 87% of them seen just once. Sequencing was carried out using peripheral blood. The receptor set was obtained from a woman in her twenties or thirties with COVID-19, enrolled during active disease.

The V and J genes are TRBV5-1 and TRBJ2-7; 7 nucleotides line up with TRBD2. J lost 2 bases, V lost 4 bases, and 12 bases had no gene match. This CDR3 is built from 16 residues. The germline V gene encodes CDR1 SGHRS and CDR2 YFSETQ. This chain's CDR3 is CASSLISGDYTYEQYF. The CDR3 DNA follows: TGCGCCAGCAGCCTCATAAGTGGGGACTACACCTACGAGCAGTACTTC.

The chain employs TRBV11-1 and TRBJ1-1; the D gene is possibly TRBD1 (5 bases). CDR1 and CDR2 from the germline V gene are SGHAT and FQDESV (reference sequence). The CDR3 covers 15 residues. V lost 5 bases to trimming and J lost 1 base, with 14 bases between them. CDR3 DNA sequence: TGTGCCAGCAGCCGCCGGGGACTCACGAACACTGAAGCTTTCTTT. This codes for CASSRRGLTNTEAFF.

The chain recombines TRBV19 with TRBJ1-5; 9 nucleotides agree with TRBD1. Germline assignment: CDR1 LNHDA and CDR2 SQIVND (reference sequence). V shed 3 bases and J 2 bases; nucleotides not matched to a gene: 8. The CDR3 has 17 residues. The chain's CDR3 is CASSIFPRTGGNQPQHF. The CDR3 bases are TGTGCCAGTAGTATTTTTCCCAGGACAGGGGGCAATCAGCCCCAGCATTTT.

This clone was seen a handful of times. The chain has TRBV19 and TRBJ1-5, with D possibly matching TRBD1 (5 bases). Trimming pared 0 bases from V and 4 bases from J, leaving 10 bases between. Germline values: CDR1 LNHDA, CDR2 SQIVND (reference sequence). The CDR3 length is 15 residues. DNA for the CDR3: TGTGCCAGTAGTATAGATCCCGGGGGGAATCAGCCCCAGCATTTT. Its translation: CASSIDPGGNQPQHF.

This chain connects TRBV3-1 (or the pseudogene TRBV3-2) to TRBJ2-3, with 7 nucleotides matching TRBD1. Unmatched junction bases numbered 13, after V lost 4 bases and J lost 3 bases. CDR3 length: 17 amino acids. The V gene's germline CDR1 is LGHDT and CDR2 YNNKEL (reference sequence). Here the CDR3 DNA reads TGTGCCAGCAGCCTTCGCCTCACAGGGGTCGGGACAGATACGCAGTATTTT. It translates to CASSLRLTGVGTDTQYF.

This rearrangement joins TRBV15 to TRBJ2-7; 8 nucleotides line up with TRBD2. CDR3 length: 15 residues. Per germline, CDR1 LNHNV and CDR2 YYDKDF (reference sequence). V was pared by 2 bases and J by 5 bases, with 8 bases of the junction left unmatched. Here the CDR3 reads CATSRTGTSWDEQYF. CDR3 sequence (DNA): TGTGCCACCAGCAGAACCGGGACTAGTTGGGACGAGCAGTACTTC. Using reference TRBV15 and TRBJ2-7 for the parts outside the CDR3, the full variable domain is DAMVIQNPRYQVTQFGKPVTLSCSQTLNHNVMYWYQQKSSQAPKLLFHYYDKDFNNEADTPDNFQSRRPNTSFCFLDIRSPGLGDTAMYLCATSRTGTSWDEQYFGPGTRLTVT.

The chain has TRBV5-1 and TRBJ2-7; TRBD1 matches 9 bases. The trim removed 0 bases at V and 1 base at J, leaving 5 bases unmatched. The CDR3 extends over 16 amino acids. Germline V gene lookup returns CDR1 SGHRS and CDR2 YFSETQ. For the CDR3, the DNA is TGCGCCAGCAGCTTGGTCGGGGGGACAGGGTCCTACGAGCAGTACTTC. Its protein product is CASSLVGGTGSYEQYF.

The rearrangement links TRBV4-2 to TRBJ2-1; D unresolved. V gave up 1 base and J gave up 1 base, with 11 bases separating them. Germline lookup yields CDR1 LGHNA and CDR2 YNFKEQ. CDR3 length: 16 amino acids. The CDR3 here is CASSQGPHGSYNEQFF. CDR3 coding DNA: TGTGCCAGCAGCCAAGGTCCCCACGGTTCCTACAATGAGCAGTTCTTC.

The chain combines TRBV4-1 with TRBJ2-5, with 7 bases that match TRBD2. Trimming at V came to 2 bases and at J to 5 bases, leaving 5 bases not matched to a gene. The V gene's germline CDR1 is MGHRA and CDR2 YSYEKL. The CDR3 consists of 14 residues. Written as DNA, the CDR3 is TGCGCCAGCAGCCAACACCTGGGGGGGGAGACCCAGTACTTC. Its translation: CASSQHLGGETQYF.

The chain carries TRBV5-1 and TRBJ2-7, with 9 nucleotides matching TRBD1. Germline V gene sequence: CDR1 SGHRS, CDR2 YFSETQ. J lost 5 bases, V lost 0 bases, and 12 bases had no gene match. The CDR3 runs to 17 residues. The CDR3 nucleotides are TGCGCCAGCAGCTTGGAACCCACCGGGACAGGGTTCCACGAGCAGTACTTC. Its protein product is CASSLEPTGTGFHEQYF.

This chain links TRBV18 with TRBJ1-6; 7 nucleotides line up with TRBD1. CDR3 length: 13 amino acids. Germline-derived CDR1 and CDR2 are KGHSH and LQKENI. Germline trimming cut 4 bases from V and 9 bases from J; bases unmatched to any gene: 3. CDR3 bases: TGTGCCAGCTCACTCGACAGGGTTTCACCCCTCCACTTT. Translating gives CASSLDRVSPLHF.

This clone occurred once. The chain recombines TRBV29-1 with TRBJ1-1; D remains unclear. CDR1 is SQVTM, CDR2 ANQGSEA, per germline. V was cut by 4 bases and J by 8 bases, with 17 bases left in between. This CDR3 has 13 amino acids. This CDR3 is CSVGAAAKEEAFF. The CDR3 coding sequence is TGCAGCGTTGGAGCGGCAGCCAAAGAGGAAGCTTTCTTT.

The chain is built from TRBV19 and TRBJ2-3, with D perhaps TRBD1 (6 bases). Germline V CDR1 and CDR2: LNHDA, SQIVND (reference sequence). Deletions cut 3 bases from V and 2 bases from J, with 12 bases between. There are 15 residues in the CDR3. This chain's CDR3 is CASSIAQGLTDTQYF. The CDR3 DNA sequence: TGTGCCAGTAGTATTGCGCAGGGGCTCACAGATACGCAGTATTTT.

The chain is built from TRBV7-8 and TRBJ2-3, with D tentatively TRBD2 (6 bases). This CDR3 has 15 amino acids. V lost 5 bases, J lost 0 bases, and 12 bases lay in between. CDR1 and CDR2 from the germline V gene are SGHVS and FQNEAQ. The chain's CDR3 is CASSGDSLSTDTQYF. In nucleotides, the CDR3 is TGTGCCAGCAGCGGGGACTCGCTTAGCACAGATACGCAGTATTTT.

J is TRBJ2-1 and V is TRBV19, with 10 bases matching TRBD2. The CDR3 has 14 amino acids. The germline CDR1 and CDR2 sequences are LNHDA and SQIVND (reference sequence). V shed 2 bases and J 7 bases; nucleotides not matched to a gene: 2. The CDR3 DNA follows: TGTGCCAGTAGTATAAGCGGGGGGGTAAATGAGCAGTTCTTC. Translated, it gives CASSISGGVNEQFF.

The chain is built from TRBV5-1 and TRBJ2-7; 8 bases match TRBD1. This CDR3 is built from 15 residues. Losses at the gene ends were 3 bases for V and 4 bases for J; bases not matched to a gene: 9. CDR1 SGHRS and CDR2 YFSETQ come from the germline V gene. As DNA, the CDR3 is TGCGCCAGCAGCTATCGGGGGCAGGGGGCGTACGAGCAGTACTTC. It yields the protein CASSYRGQGAYEQYF. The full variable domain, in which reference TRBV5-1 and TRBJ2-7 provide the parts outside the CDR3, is KAGVTQTPRYLIKTRGQQVTLSCSPISGHRSVSWYQQTPGQGLQFLFEYFSETQRNKGNFPGRFSGRQFSNSRSEMNVSTLELGDSALYLCASSYRGQGAYEQYFGPGTRLTVT.

The DNA of the CDR3 is TGTGCCTGGAGCCGAGGCGCAGGCGGGTATAATTCACCCCTCCACTTT. Translation: CAWSRGAGGYNSPLHF. The rearrangement uses TRBV30 and TRBJ1-6; the D is unclear. Between the trimmed V and J ends, which lost 3 bases and 4 bases, there was a span of 16 bases. The CDR3 is 16 residues long. CDR1 and CDR2 from the germline V gene are GTSNPN and SVGIG (reference sequence).

CDR3 residues: CASSQEDGGATFYEQYF. The CDR3 nucleotides read TGTGCCAGCAGCCAAGAAGACGGGGGGGCAACATTCTACGAGCAGTACTTC. V and J are TRBV3-1 (or the pseudogene TRBV3-2) and TRBJ2-7; 8 bases are shared with TRBD2. The CDR3 totals 17 residues. Germline CDR1 LGHDT, CDR2 YNNKEL (reference sequence). V dropped 0 bases and J dropped 3; count of bases not matched to a gene: 10.

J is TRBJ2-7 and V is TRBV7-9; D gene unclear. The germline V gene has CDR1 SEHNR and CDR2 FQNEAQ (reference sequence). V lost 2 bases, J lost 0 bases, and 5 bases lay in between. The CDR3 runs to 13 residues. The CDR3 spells CASSLINSYEQYF. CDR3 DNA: TGTGCCAGCAGCTTAATTAACTCCTACGAGCAGTACTTC.

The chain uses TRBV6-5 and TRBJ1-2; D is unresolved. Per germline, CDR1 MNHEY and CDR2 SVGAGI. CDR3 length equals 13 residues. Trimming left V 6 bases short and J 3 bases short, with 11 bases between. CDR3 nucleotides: TGTGCCAGCAGGACCAGGATTGACTATGGCTACACCTTC. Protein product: CASRTRIDYGYTF.

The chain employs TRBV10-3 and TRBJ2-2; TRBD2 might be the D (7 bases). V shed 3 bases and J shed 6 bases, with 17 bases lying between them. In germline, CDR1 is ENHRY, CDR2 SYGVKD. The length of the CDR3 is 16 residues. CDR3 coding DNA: TGTGCCATCAGTGAACCCCCAGGGAGGGGGGCCGGGGAGCTGTTTTTT. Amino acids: CAISEPPGRGAGELFF.

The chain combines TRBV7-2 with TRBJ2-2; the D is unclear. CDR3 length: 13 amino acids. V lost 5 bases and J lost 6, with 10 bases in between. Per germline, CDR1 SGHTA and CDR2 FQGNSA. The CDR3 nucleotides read TGTGCCAGCAGCATTACTACTTCCGGGGAGCTGTTTTTT. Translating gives CASSITTSGELFF.

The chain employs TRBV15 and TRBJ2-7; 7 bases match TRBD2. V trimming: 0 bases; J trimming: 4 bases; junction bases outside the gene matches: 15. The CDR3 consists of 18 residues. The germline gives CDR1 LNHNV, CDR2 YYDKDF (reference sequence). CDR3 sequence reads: CATSRDWGSRGGEYEQYF. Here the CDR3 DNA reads TGTGCCACCAGCAGAGATTGGGGATCGCGGGGAGGGGAGTACGAGCAGTACTTC. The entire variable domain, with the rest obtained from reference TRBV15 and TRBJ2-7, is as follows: DAMVIQNPRYQVTQFGKPVTLSCSQTLNHNVMYWYQQKSSQAPKLLFHYYDKDFNNEADTPDNFQSRRPNTSFCFLDIRSPGLGDTAMYLCATSRDWGSRGGEYEQYFGPGTRLTVT.

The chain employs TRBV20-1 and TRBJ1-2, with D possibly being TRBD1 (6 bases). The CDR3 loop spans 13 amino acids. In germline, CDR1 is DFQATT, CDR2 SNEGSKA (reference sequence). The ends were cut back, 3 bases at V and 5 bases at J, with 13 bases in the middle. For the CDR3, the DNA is TGCAGTGCTAGTCCCAGGGGCCTATATGGCTACACCTTC. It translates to CSASPRGLYGYTF.

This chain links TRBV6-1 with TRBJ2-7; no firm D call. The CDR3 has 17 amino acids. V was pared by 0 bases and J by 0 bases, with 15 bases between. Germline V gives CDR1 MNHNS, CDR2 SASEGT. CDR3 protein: CASSEALLVRSSYEQYF. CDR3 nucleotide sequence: TGTGCCAGCAGTGAAGCGCTTCTTGTAAGGAGCTCCTACGAGCAGTACTTC.

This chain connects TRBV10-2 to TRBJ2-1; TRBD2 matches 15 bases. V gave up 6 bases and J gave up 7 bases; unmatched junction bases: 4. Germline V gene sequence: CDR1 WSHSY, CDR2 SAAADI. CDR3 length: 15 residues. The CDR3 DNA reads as TGCGCCAGCAGCCGGACTAGCGGGGGGGTAAATGAGCAGTTCTTC. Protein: CASSRTSGGVNEQFF.

CDR3 sequence (DNA): TGTGCCATCGCTGCGACCGGGACTAGCGACTACGAGCAGTACTTC. Residues: CAIAATGTSDYEQYF. V usage is TRBV10-3 and J usage is TRBJ2-7, with 10 bases identical to TRBD2. The CDR3 covers 15 residues. V trimming: 8 bases; J trimming: 3 bases; junction bases outside the gene matches: 10. Looked up from germline, CDR1 is ENHRY and CDR2 is SYGVKD.

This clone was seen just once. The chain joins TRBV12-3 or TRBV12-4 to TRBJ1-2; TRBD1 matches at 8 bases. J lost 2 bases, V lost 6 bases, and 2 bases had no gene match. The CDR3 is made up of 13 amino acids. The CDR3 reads CASRRTGNYGYTF. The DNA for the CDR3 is TGTGCCAGCAGGAGGACAGGGAACTATGGCTACACCTTC.

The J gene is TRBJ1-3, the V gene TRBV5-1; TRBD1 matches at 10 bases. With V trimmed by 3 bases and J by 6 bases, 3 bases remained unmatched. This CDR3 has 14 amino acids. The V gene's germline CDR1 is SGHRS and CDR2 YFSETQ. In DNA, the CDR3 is TGCGCCAGCAGCTGGGGACAGGGGACAAACACCATATATTTT. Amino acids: CASSWGQGTNTIYF.

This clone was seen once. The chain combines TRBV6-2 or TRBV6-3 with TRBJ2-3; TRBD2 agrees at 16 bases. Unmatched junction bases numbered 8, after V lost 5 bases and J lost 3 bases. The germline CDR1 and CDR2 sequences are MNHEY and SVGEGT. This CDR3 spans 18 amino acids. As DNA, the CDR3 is TGTGCCAGCAGTGAGGGACTAGCGGGGGGGACTTCAACAGATACGCAGTATTTT. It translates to CASSEGLAGGTSTDTQYF.

As DNA, the CDR3 is TGTGCCAGCAGACTCATCAGCGGGGGGGCGAATAATGAGCAGTTCTTC. This encodes CASRLISGGANNEQFF. The genes are TRBV13 and TRBJ2-1; 10 nucleotides align to TRBD2. This CDR3 has 16 residues. V lost 6 bases, J lost 7 bases, and 12 bases stayed unmatched. Germline V gene sequence: CDR1 PRHDT, CDR2 FYEKMQ (reference sequence). Variable domain in full (rest from reference TRBV13 and TRBJ2-1): AAGVIQSPRHLIKEKRETATLKCYPIPRHDTVYWYQQGPGQDPQFLISFYEKMQSDKGSIPDRFSAQQFSDYHSELNMSSLELGDSALYFCASRLISGGANNEQFFGPGTRLTVL.

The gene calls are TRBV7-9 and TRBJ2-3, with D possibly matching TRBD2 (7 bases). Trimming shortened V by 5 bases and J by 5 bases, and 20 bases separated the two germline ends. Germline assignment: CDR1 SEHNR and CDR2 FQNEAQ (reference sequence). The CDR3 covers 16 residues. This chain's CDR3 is CASSVRTGGPLDTQYF. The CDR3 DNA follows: TGTGCCAGCAGCGTAAGAACGGGGGGCCCTTTAGATACGCAGTATTTT.